The 26 T cell receptor beta chains below all came from one sample that was sequenced in a study of identical twins. TCRdb re-analysed the 5' RACE reads in MiXCR, keeping a single row per CDR3 protein. Among about 500,000 distinct CDR3 sequences listed, 14% were seen once. The sample also formed part of further work on yellow fever vaccine responses in identical twins.

Input material: CD4+ T cells sorted from blood. The receptors shown here come from a woman aged 18-35 years in good health.

There are a few counts of this clonotype. V is TRBV11-2 and J is TRBJ2-2, with 7 positions matching TRBD2. V was pared by 4 bases and J by 4 bases, with 15 bases of the junction left unmatched. Germline CDR1 SGHAT, CDR2 FQNNGV. The CDR3 is 18 amino acids. The CDR3 protein is CASSSALVGGSFTGELFF. CDR3 DNA: TGTGCCAGCAGCTCGGCCTTAGTTGGCGGGAGTTTCACCGGGGAGCTGTTTTTT.

The sample holds a few counts of this clonotype. The CDR3 DNA follows: TGTGCCAGCAGACAGGGAGATGGTACTGAAGCTTTCTTT. It is translated as CASRQGDGTEAFF. This sequence joins TRBV6-2 or TRBV6-3 and TRBJ1-1, with D tentatively TRBD1 (6 bases). Trimming shortened V by 6 bases and J by 5 bases, and 13 bases separated the two germline ends. CDR1 is MNHEY, CDR2 SVGEGT, per germline. This CDR3 region has 13 residues.

This chain links TRBV5-1 with TRBJ2-7; 11 bases align to TRBD1. Trimming took 6 bases from V and 6 from J; bases not matched to a gene: 8. Germline V gene lookup returns CDR1 SGHRS and CDR2 YFSETQ. The CDR3 contains 14 residues. The CDR3 DNA is TGCGCCAGCACCTCCACGGGACAGGGGGGCGAGCAGTACTTC. Its protein product is CASTSTGQGGEQYF.

The gene calls are TRBV12-3 or TRBV12-4 and TRBJ2-1; 11 bases are shared with TRBD1. The V segment lost 3 bases and the J segment 6 bases; nucleotides outside the gene matches: 10. There are 17 residues in the CDR3. CDR3 region: CASSFRFGGTGGNEQFF. CDR3 DNA sequence: TGTGCCAGCAGTTTCCGCTTCGGGGGGACAGGGGGCAATGAGCAGTTCTTC.

The chain recombines TRBV3-1 with TRBJ2-3, with D uncertain. Trimming took 1 base from V and 10 from J, leaving 6 bases between them. Germline CDR1 is LGHDT and CDR2 is YNNKEL (reference sequence). The CDR3 is 11 amino acids. CDR3 coding DNA: TGTGCCAGCAGCCAAGGGGATGCGCAGTATTTT. Protein: CASSQGDAQYF.

This clonotype turned up a few times. CDR3 sequence reads: CASSSGAGVAYNEQFF. The CDR3 DNA is TGTGCCAGCAGCTCCGGAGCGGGGGTCGCCTACAATGAGCAGTTCTTC. The J gene is TRBJ2-1, the V gene TRBV5-8; the match to TRBD2 covers 8 bases. Germline CDR1 is SGHTS and CDR2 is YDEGEE. This CDR3 contains 16 residues. The trim removed 3 bases at V and 2 bases at J, leaving 7 bases unmatched.

The V and J genes are TRBV4-3 and TRBJ2-1; 12 nucleotides line up with TRBD2. Germline-derived CDR1 and CDR2 are LGHNA and YSLEER. The junction had 10 bases not matched to a gene; V was cut back by 0 bases and J by 10 bases. CDR3 length equals 17 residues. This CDR3 reads CASSQDLTTSGRGEQFF. In DNA, the CDR3 is TGCGCCAGCAGCCAAGATCTTACGACTAGCGGGAGAGGCGAGCAGTTCTTC.

The chain links TRBV7-8 to TRBJ2-2, with 8 bases aligning to TRBD2. Germline V lookup: CDR1 SGHVS, CDR2 FQNEAQ. Trimming at V came to 1 base and at J to 3 bases, leaving 7 bases not matched to a gene. This CDR3 is built from 17 residues. CDR3 bases: TGTGCCAGCAGCTTAGGGGGCGGGAGGAAGTACACCGGGGAGCTGTTTTTT. Protein: CASSLGGGRKYTGELFF.

This chain uses TRBV20-1 with TRBJ2-7, with a tentative D call TRBD1 (5 bases). Trimming removed 0 bases from V and 3 bases from J, with 27 bases in between. Germline V gives CDR1 DFQATT, CDR2 SNEGSKA (reference sequence). This CDR3 comprises 19 residues. This chain's CDR3 is CSARELRLGFVIGDYEQYF. In nucleotides, the CDR3 is TGCAGTGCTAGAGAACTTAGGTTGGGGTTTGTGATAGGGGACTACGAGCAGTACTTC.

J is TRBJ1-5 and V is TRBV30; possibly TRBD1 for D (5 bases). From germline, CDR1 is GTSNPN and CDR2 SVGIG (reference sequence). The CDR3 sequence is 13 residues long. With 3 bases removed from V and 0 bases from J, the gap between germline ends came to 6 bases. CDR3 sequence reads: CAWRGPSNQPQHF. The CDR3 DNA reads as TGTGCCTGGAGGGGGCCTAGCAATCAGCCCCAGCATTTT.

The chain's CDR3 is CASSPGTPCEQYF. Written as DNA, the CDR3 is TGTGCCAGCAGCCCTGGGACTCCCTGCGAGCAGTACTTC. The chain combines TRBV5-6 with TRBJ2-7, with D perhaps matching TRBD2 (6 bases). Germline CDR1 SGHDT, CDR2 YYEEEE. The CDR3 has 13 amino acids. The V end was cut by 4 bases, the J end by 6 bases, with 14 bases between.

This clonotype was detected only a few times. This chain links TRBV29-1 with TRBJ2-7, with D possibly matching TRBD1 (6 bases). Deletions cut 6 bases from V and 3 bases from J, with 18 bases between. CDR3 length: 14 residues. Germline values: CDR1 SQVTM, CDR2 ANQGSEA. Here the CDR3 DNA reads TGCAGCGTCGCCCGGACAGTCTCTCTCTACGAGCAGTACTTC. Amino acid sequence: CSVARTVSLYEQYF.

This clonotype came up a few times. The chain combines TRBV5-1 with TRBJ2-3; 11 bases align to TRBD2. The V and J ends lost 0 bases and 1 base, in that order; junction bases with no gene match: 1. CDR1 is SGHRS and CDR2 is YFSETQ in the germline V gene. The CDR3 spans 16 residues. The CDR3 reads CASSLETSGGTDTQYF. CDR3 in DNA: TGCGCCAGCAGCTTGGAGACTAGCGGGGGCACAGATACGCAGTATTTT.

This sequence joins TRBV20-1 and TRBJ2-1; 10 nucleotides line up with TRBD2. Germline trimming cut 6 bases from V and 4 bases from J; bases unmatched to any gene: 12. This CDR3 contains 16 residues. In germline, CDR1 is DFQATT, CDR2 SNEGSKA (reference sequence). DNA for the CDR3: TGCAGTGCCGTAGAGAGTGGACTAGCGGTTTACAATGAGCAGTTCTTC. Translating it yields CSAVESGLAVYNEQFF.

This rearrangement joins TRBV27 to TRBJ2-4; no reliable D call. V lost 6 bases to trimming and J lost 3 bases, with 21 bases between them. CDR1 and CDR2 from the germline V gene are MNHEY and SMNVEV (reference sequence). The length of the CDR3 is 17 residues. CDR3 DNA sequence: TGTGCCAGCAGCGAACTACAGTTTCCTAAAGTCAAAAACATTCAGTACTTC. Amino acids: CASSELQFPKVKNIQYF.

In its sample, this clonotype was seen a few times. The chain couples TRBV12-3 or TRBV12-4 to TRBJ2-5, with 11 positions matching TRBD2. This CDR3 comprises 16 residues. J was trimmed by 5 bases and V by 2 bases; bases with no gene match: 7. CDR3 residues: CASSLLASGGRETQYF. DNA for the CDR3: TGTGCCAGCAGTTTACTGGCTAGCGGGGGGAGGGAGACCCAGTACTTC.

This clonotype occurred a few times. The V call is TRBV30, the J call TRBJ2-1, with TRBD2 as a possible D gene (6 bases). Germline V CDR1 and CDR2: GTSNPN, SVGIG (reference sequence). There are 11 residues in the CDR3. Trimming pared 2 bases from V and 9 bases from J, leaving 8 bases between. CDR3 sequence reads: CAWSLGGEQFF. CDR3 DNA: TGTGCCTGGAGTCTGGGGGGTGAGCAGTTCTTC. Full variable domain (remainder filled in from reference TRBV30 and TRBJ2-1): SQTIHQWPATLVQPVGSPLSLECTVEGTSNPNLYWYRQAAGRGLQLLFYSVGIGQISSEVPQNLSASRPQDRQFILSSKKLLLSDSGFYLCAWSLGGEQFFGPGTRLTVL.

This clonotype was recorded many times. The J gene is TRBJ2-3, the V gene TRBV18; 9 bases align to TRBD2. V gave up 3 bases and J gave up 3 bases; unmatched junction bases: 10. The V gene's germline CDR1 is KGHSH and CDR2 LQKENI. The CDR3 length is 17 residues. Here the CDR3 reads CASSPTSGSTGTDTQYF. In DNA form, the CDR3 reads TGTGCCAGCTCACCGACTAGCGGATCGACAGGGACAGATACGCAGTATTTT. The full variable domain, its missing parts supplied by reference TRBV18 and TRBJ2-3, is NAGVMQNPRHLVRRRGQEARLRCSPMKGHSHVYWYRQLPEEGLKFMVYLQKENIIDESGMPKERFSAEFPKEGPSILRIQQVVRGDSAAYFCASSPTSGSTGTDTQYFGPGTRLTVL.

This clonotype was detected only a few times. The junction does not match germline at one end; this may be a read error. The gene calls are TRBV5-1 and TRBJ1-1; tentative D call: TRBD1 (5 bases). CDR3 length: 14 amino acids. The germline CDR1 and CDR2 sequences are SGHRS and YFSETQ. CDR3 sequence reads: CASSLGVGNAEAFF. The DNA for the CDR3 is TGCGCCAGCAGCCTAGGGGTTGGGAACGCTGAAGCTTTCTTT.

This clonotype was seen more than once but under ten times. The V call is TRBV6-2 or TRBV6-3, the J call TRBJ1-2; 8 positions match TRBD1. V trimming: 3 bases; J trimming: 7 bases; junction bases outside the gene matches: 10. Germline-derived CDR1 and CDR2 are MNHEY and SVGEGT. The CDR3 spans 15 residues. The CDR3 sequence: CASSYARTGTSGYTF. The CDR3 nucleotides are TGTGCCAGCAGTTATGCCCGGACAGGGACGAGTGGCTACACCTTC.

In its sample, this clonotype was seen a few times. This chain joins TRBV28 and TRBJ2-5; TRBD2 matches 11 bases. The germline V gene has CDR1 MDHEN and CDR2 SYDVKM. Trimming cost V 4 bases and J 4 bases; bases outside gene matches: 5. The CDR3 contains 15 residues. The CDR3: CASSSLAGGGETQYF. The CDR3 DNA follows: TGTGCCAGCAGTTCTCTAGCGGGAGGAGGAGAGACCCAGTACTTC. Filled out from reference TRBV28 and TRBJ2-5, the complete variable domain reads DVKVTQSSRYLVKRTGEKVFLECVQDMDHENMFWYRQDPGLGLRLIYFSYDVKMKEKGDIPEGYSVSREKKERFSLILESASTNQTSMYLCASSSLAGGGETQYFGPGTRLLVL.

This clonotype has ten or more counts. This chain joins TRBV11-2 and TRBJ2-3; TRBD2 might be the D (5 bases). Trimming cost V 3 bases and J 1 base, with 26 bases left between them. The germline CDR1 and CDR2 sequences are SGHAT and FQNNGV. This CDR3 comprises 20 residues. CDR3 amino acids: CASSFLRNPPISEGTDTQYF. The CDR3 nucleotides are TGTGCCAGCAGCTTCCTGCGGAATCCACCTATTAGCGAGGGCACAGATACGCAGTATTTT. The full variable domain, its missing parts supplied by reference TRBV11-2 and TRBJ2-3, is EAGVAQSPRYKIIEKRQSVAFWCNPISGHATLYWYQQILGQGPKLLIQFQNNGVVDDSQLPKDRFSAERLKGVDSTLKIQPAKLEDSAVYLCASSFLRNPPISEGTDTQYFGPGTRLTVL.

This clonotype has just a few counts. The chain carries TRBV7-2 and TRBJ2-7; possibly TRBD1 for D (6 bases). CDR3 length equals 14 residues. V dropped 3 bases and J dropped 1 base, with 10 bases sitting between them. The germline V gene encodes CDR1 SGHTA and CDR2 FQGNSA. CDR3 residues: CASSLSGQSYEQYF. In DNA form, the CDR3 reads TGTGCCAGCAGCTTGTCCGGACAGTCCTACGAGCAGTACTTC. Drawing the rest from reference TRBV7-2 and TRBJ2-7, the complete variable domain is GAGVSQSPSNKVTEKGKDVELRCDPISGHTALYWYRQSLGQGLEFLIYFQGNSAPDKSGLPSDRFSAERTGGSVSTLTIQRTQQEDSAVYLCASSLSGQSYEQYFGPGTRLTVT.

This clonotype was seen a handful of times. J is TRBJ2-1 and V is TRBV4-3; 7 nucleotides match TRBD2. The CDR3 loop spans 13 amino acids. The V and J ends lost 4 bases and 3 bases, in that order; junction bases with no gene match: 0. The V gene's germline CDR1 is LGHNA and CDR2 YSLEER. This CDR3 is CASSRDYYNEQFF. The CDR3, as DNA: TGCGCCAGCAGCCGGGACTACTACAATGAGCAGTTCTTC.

Ten or more counts support this clonotype. As DNA, the CDR3 is TGTGCCAGCAGCTTATTTATGGGACAAGGGGGCTATGGCTACACCTTC. It yields the protein CASSLFMGQGGYGYTF. V gene TRBV7-2 combines with J gene TRBJ1-2; D is perhaps TRBD1 (6 bases). This CDR3 is 16 amino acids long. Trimming pared 2 bases from V and 4 bases from J, leaving 17 bases between. Germline CDR1 and CDR2: SGHTA and FQGNSA. Full variable domain (outside the CDR3, taken from reference TRBV7-2 and TRBJ1-2): GAGVSQSPSNKVTEKGKDVELRCDPISGHTALYWYRQSLGQGLEFLIYFQGNSAPDKSGLPSDRFSAERTGGSVSTLTIQRTQQEDSAVYLCASSLFMGQGGYGYTFGSGTRLTVV.

This clonotype was recorded at least ten times. The chain carries TRBV29-1 and TRBJ2-7; D call uncertain. The CDR3 totals 11 residues. Germline V gene sequence: CDR1 SQVTM, CDR2 ANQGSEA. Trimming stripped 4 bases from V and 1 base from J, with 5 bases between. The CDR3 reads CSVVESYEQYF. Here the CDR3 DNA reads TGCAGCGTTGTAGAATCCTACGAGCAGTACTTC.